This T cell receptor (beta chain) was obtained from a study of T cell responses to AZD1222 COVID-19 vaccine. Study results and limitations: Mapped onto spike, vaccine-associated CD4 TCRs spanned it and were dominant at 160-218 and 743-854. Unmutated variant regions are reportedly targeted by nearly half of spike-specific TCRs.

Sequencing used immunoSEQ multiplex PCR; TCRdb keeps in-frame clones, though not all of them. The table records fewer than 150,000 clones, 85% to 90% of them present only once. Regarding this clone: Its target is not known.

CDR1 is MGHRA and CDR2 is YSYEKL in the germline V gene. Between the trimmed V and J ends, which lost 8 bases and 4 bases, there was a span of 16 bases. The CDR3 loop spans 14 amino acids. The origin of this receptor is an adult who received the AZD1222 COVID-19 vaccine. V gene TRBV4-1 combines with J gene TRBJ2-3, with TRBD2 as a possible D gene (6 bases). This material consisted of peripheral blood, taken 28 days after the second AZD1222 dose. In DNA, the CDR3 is TGCGCCAGCCGATTCAGACTAGGGGCAGATACGCAGTATTTT. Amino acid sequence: CASRFRLGADTQYF.